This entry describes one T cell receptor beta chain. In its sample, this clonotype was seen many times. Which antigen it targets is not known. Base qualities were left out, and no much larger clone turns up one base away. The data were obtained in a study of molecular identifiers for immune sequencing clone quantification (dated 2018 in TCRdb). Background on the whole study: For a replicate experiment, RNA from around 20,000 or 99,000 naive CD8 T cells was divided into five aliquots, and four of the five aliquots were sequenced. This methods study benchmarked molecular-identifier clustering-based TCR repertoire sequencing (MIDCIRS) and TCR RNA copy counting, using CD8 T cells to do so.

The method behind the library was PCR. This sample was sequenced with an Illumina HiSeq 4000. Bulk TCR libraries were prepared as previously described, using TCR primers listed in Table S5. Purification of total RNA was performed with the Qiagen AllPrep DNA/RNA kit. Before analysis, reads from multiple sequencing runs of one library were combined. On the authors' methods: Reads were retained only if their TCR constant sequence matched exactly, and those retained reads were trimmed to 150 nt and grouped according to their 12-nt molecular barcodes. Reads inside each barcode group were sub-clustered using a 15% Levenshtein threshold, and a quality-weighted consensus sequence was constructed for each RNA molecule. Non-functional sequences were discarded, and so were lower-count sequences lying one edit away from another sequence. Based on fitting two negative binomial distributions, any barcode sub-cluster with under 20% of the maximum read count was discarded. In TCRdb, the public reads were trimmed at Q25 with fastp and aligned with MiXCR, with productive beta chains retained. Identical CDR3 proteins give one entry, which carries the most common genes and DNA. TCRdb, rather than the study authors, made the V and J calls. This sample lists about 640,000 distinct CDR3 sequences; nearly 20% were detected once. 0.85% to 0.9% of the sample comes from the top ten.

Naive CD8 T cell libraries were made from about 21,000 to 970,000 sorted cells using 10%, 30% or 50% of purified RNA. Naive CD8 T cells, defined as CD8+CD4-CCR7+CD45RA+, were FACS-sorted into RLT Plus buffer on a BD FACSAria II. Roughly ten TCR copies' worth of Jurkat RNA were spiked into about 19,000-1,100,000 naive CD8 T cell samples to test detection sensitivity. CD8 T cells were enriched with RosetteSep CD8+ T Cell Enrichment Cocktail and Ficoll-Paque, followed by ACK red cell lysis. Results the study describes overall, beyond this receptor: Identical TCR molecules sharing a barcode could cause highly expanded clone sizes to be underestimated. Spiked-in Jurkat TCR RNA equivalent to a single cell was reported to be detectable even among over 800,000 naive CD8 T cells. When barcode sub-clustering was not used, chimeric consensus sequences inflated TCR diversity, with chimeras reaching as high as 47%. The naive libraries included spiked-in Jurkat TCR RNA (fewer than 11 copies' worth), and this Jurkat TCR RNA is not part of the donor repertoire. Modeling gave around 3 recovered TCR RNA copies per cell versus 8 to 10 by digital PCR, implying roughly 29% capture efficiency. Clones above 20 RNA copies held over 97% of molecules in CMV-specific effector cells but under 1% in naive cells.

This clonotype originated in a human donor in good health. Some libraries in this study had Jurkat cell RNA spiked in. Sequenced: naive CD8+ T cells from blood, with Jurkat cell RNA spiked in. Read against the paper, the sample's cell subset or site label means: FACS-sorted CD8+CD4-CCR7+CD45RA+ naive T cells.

The CDR3 reads CASSQDLGAGYNEQFF. The base sequence is TGTGCCAGCAGCCAAGATCTGGGGGCCGGGTACAATGAGCAGTTCTTC. This sequence uses TRBV14 and TRBJ2-1; D gene: possibly TRBD1, on 6 matching bases. Reading the germline V gene gives CDR1 SGHDN and CDR2 FVKESK. Deletion took 0 bases off V and 4 bases off J, with a span of 13 bases between the germline ends. Spanning cysteine to phenylalanine, the CDR3 consists of 16 amino acids. Just the 48-base CDR3 DNA is kept, in frame starting at base 1.